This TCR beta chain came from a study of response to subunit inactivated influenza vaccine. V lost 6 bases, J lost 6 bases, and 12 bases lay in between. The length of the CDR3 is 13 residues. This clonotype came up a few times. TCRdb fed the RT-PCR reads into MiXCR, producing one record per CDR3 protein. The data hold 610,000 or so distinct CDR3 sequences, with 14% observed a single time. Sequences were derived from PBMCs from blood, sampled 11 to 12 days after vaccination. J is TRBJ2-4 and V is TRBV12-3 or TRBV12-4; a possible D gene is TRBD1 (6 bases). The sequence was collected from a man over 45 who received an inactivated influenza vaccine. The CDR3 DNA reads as TGTGCCAGCAGCTCTTCGACAGGAAACATTCAGTACTTC. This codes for CASSSSTGNIQYF.